The rows below give T cell receptor beta chains drawn from one sample of a study of blood T cell repertoires in COVID-19. The assay was immunoSEQ multiplex PCR, and TCRdb's table has in-frame clones only and misses some. The sample comprises approximately 210,000 clones, roughly nine tenths of which are singletons, and 1.9% rests with the top ten. The sample taken for sequencing was peripheral blood. The receptors derive from a middle-aged man with active or convalescent COVID-19. The CDR3 runs from the conserved cysteine through the conserved F or W. The order of the fields is J gene, D gene, V gene, CDR3 protein. A D gene is named only where the DNA matches it firmly.

j_call: TRBJ2-7
d_call: .
v_call: TRBV9
cdr3_aa: CASSKSDRTYEQYF

j_call: TRBJ2-1
d_call: TRBD1
v_call: TRBV7-9
cdr3_aa: CASSGQGTNEQFF

j_call: TRBJ2-7
d_call: .
v_call: TRBV19
cdr3_aa: CASSIRQGSHEQYF

j_call: TRBJ1-4
d_call: TRBD1
v_call: TRBV27
cdr3_aa: CARGQAHNEKLFF

j_call: TRBJ2-3
d_call: .
v_call: TRBV7-9
cdr3_aa: CASSLSGSTDTQYF

j_call: TRBJ1-1
d_call: .
v_call: TRBV6-5
cdr3_aa: CASSRDRRTEAFF

j_call: TRBJ1-4
d_call: TRBD1
v_call: TRBV5-1
cdr3_aa: CASSLEGAREKLFF

j_call: TRBJ1-2
d_call: .
v_call: TRBV6-1
cdr3_aa: CASSDERAAQLGYGYTF

j_call: TRBJ2-7
d_call: TRBD2
v_call: TRBV27
cdr3_aa: CASSLFGLAAPSYEQYF

j_call: TRBJ2-2
d_call: TRBD1
v_call: TRBV28
cdr3_aa: CASRRQGAFAGELFF

j_call: TRBJ1-3
d_call: .
v_call: TRBV9
cdr3_aa: CASGGGAGLAGNTIYF

j_call: TRBJ2-7
d_call: TRBD1
v_call: TRBV7-9
cdr3_aa: CASSSGTDSYEQYF

j_call: TRBJ1-2
d_call: .
v_call: TRBV10-3
cdr3_aa: CAISEFGESAGYTF

j_call: TRBJ2-5
d_call: .
v_call: TRBV7-3
cdr3_aa: CASSRGGGNQETQYF

j_call: TRBJ1-2
d_call: TRBD1
v_call: TRBV19
cdr3_aa: CASTADRGLGYGYTF

j_call: TRBJ1-5
d_call: TRBD1
v_call: TRBV5-1
cdr3_aa: CASSPGTGNQPQHF

j_call: TRBJ2-7
d_call: TRBD2
v_call: TRBV6-5
cdr3_aa: CASILADFGEQYF

j_call: TRBJ2-2
d_call: TRBD2
v_call: TRBV7-8
cdr3_aa: CASSLSGGGDTGELFF

j_call: TRBJ1-2
d_call: .
v_call: TRBV3-1/TRBV3-2
cdr3_aa: CASSPLQGNYGYTF

j_call: TRBJ1-5
d_call: TRBD1
v_call: TRBV6-2/TRBV6-3
cdr3_aa: CASSGTGGTQPQHF

j_call: TRBJ2-2
d_call: TRBD1
v_call: TRBV4-1
cdr3_aa: CASSPQGADTGELFF

j_call: TRBJ1-1
d_call: TRBD1
v_call: TRBV19
cdr3_aa: CASSIDNRGGTEAFF

j_call: TRBJ2-7
d_call: .
v_call: TRBV2
cdr3_aa: CASSGAGYEQYF

j_call: TRBJ2-1
d_call: TRBD2
v_call: TRBV6-4
cdr3_aa: CASSDSSGEINEQFF

j_call: TRBJ1-1
d_call: .
v_call: TRBV5-1
cdr3_aa: CASSPNPGQGSNTEAFF

j_call: TRBJ1-5
d_call: .
v_call: TRBV27
cdr3_aa: CASSSQGSQHF

j_call: TRBJ2-7
d_call: TRBD1
v_call: TRBV2
cdr3_aa: CASGGTGVSYEQYF

j_call: TRBJ2-2
d_call: .
v_call: TRBV3-1/TRBV3-2
cdr3_aa: CASSQDRARGYTGELFF

j_call: TRBJ2-7
d_call: .
v_call: TRBV11-2
cdr3_aa: CASSRSGLEQYF

j_call: TRBJ1-1
d_call: .
v_call: TRBV29-1
cdr3_aa: CSVKRDTEAFF

j_call: TRBJ2-5
d_call: TRBD2
v_call: TRBV9
cdr3_aa: CASSVKTSGAETQYF

j_call: TRBJ2-7
d_call: .
v_call: TRBV12-5
cdr3_aa: CASGLISGVWSYEQYF

j_call: TRBJ1-5
d_call: TRBD1
v_call: TRBV6-4
cdr3_aa: CASRTMRDRDRDNQPQHF

j_call: TRBJ1-3
d_call: TRBD1
v_call: TRBV2
cdr3_aa: CASSVRAGGTGNTIYF

j_call: TRBJ1-2
d_call: .
v_call: TRBV29-1
cdr3_aa: CSVEVTGRSGYTF

j_call: TRBJ2-7
d_call: .
v_call: TRBV28
cdr3_aa: CASSLAGSTGYEQYF

j_call: TRBJ2-5
d_call: TRBD2
v_call: TRBV10-3
cdr3_aa: CAIRVLAGEETQYF

j_call: TRBJ1-1
d_call: .
v_call: TRBV5-6
cdr3_aa: CASSLQGDTEAFF

j_call: TRBJ2-7
d_call: TRBD1
v_call: TRBV7-6
cdr3_aa: CASSSARTGGYEQYF

j_call: TRBJ1-2
d_call: TRBD1
v_call: TRBV29-1
cdr3_aa: CSVGTASGGYGYTF

j_call: TRBJ1-1
d_call: TRBD1
v_call: TRBV7-9
cdr3_aa: CASSSYPSSGQMNTEAFF

j_call: TRBJ1-4
d_call: TRBD1
v_call: TRBV29-1
cdr3_aa: CSVAGTGATNEKLFF

j_call: TRBJ2-1
d_call: TRBD2
v_call: TRBV10-2
cdr3_aa: CASSGLAVNEQFF

j_call: TRBJ1-1
d_call: TRBD1
v_call: TRBV4-1
cdr3_aa: CASSQDIRDRVMNTEAFF